Listed below are T cell receptor beta chains from one sample, sequenced in a study of radiotherapy plus CTLA-4 blockade in lung cancer. Sequenced by immunoSEQ multiplex PCR; TCRdb stores in-frame clones only, minus some. The sample contains tens of thousands of clones, approximately 79% of which appear only once. The specimen comprised peripheral blood, sampled from a patient treated with radiotherapy plus ipilimumab. These receptors originate from a human donor with non-small cell lung cancer who had a partial response to radiotherapy plus ipilimumab. CDR3s include the opening cysteine and the closing phenylalanine or tryptophan. A D gene is named only where the DNA matches it firmly. Expanded clones get a size class; other rows say once, few or many, or leave the size out.

few	TRBD1	TRBV6-5	TRBJ2-2	CASSLGQVTGELFF	TGTGCCAGCAGTTTGGGACAGGTCACCGGGGAGCTGTTTTTT
-	-	TRBV30	TRBJ1-1	CAWTPAGENTEAFF	TGTGCCTGGACCCCGGCCGGGGAGAACACTGAAGCTTTCTTT
-	TRBD2	TRBV13	TRBJ2-7	CASSPEGSGGYPYEQYF	TGTGCCAGCAGCCCCGAAGGCAGCGGGGGGTATCCCTACGAGCAGTACTTC
-	TRBD1	TRBV19	TRBJ2-3	CASSIRQGGDTQYF	TGTGCCAGTAGTATTAGACAGGGTGGAGATACGCAGTATTTT
-	TRBD1	TRBV5-1	TRBJ1-1	CASSLEGGKVFGAFF	TGCGCCAGCAGCTTGGAAGGGGGCAAGGTCTTCGGGGCTTTCTTT
-	-	TRBV20-1	TRBJ2-3	CSAVQGGTQYF	TGCAGTGCTGTTCAGGGAGGTACGCAGTATTTT
-	TRBD2	TRBV30	TRBJ2-3	CAWSSSGYTDTQYF	TGTGCCTGGAGCTCTAGCGGGTACACAGATACGCAGTATTTT
-	TRBD1	TRBV5-1	TRBJ2-3	CASSLVGQGTDTQYF	TGCGCCAGCAGCTTGGTGGGACAGGGAACAGATACGCAGTATTTT
-	TRBD1	TRBV5-6	TRBJ1-6	CASKGTAQHSPLHF	TGTGCCAGCAAGGGGACAGCACAGCATTCACCCCTCCACTTT
-	TRBD1	TRBV19	TRBJ1-6	CASSIGGGGISPLHF	TGTGCCAGTAGTATAGGTGGAGGGGGCATTTCACCCCTCCACTTT
-	TRBD1	TRBV6-6	TRBJ1-6	CASSYSRDSNSPLHF	TGTGCCAGCAGTTATTCGAGGGACAGTAATTCACCCCTCCACTTT
-	TRBD2	TRBV9	TRBJ2-3	CASSVEISGTPRAADTQYF	TGTGCCAGCAGCGTAGAAATTAGCGGGACTCCGAGGGCGGCAGATACGCAGTATTTT
-	-	TRBV18	TRBJ2-3	CASSVTGKWGTDTQYF	TGTGCCAGCTCAGTAACAGGGAAGTGGGGCACAGATACGCAGTATTTT
few	-	TRBV29-1	TRBJ1-4	CSVEAREKLFF	TGCAGCGTTGAAGCGAGAGAAAAACTGTTTTTT
few	TRBD2	TRBV5-4	TRBJ2-1	CASSFGTREFEQFF	TGTGCCAGCAGCTTCGGGACTAGGGAGTTTGAGCAGTTCTTC
-	-	TRBV5-5	TRBJ1-5	CASSLVTVGNSNQPQHF	TGTGCCAGCAGCTTGGTAACAGTCGGGAATAGCAATCAGCCCCAGCATTTT
-	TRBD2	TRBV2	TRBJ2-1	CASRGGTIPLSEQFF	TGTGCCAGCCGGGGCGGGACTATCCCCTTGAGTGAGCAGTTCTTC
-	-	TRBV19	TRBJ2-4	CASSIGRETKNIQYF	TGTGCCAGTAGTATAGGTAGGGAGACCAAAAACATTCAGTACTTC
-	TRBD1	TRBV7-9	TRBJ1-5	CASATRQGTNQPQHF	TGTGCCAGCGCCACTAGACAGGGAACCAATCAGCCCCAGCATTTT
once	-	TRBV18	TRBJ2-7	CASLFQGGPDEQYF	TGTGCCAGCTTGTTCCAGGGAGGTCCGGATGAGCAGTACTTC
-	TRBD1	TRBV11-3	TRBJ2-7	CASSLGQGVNEQYF	TGTGCCAGCAGCTTAGGACAGGGTGTGAACGAGCAGTACTTC
-	-	TRBV19	TRBJ1-5	CASTPGHYSNQPQHF	TGTGCCAGTACCCCAGGACACTATAGCAATCAGCCCCAGCATTTT
-	TRBD1	TRBV7-9	TRBJ1-2	CASSATDRGWYGYTF	TGTGCCAGCAGCGCAACGGACAGGGGTTGGTATGGCTACACCTTC
once	TRBD1	TRBV5-1	TRBJ1-6	CASSLRTGGSNSPLHF	TGCGCCAGCAGCCTACGGACAGGGGGTAGCAATTCACCCCTCCACTTT
-	TRBD1	TRBV11-2	TRBJ2-2	CASSLDPPGTGIRAGELFF	TGTGCCAGCAGCTTAGATCCACCCGGGACAGGGATCAGGGCCGGGGAGCTGTTTTTT
-	-	TRBV6-1	TRBJ1-3	CASSEAVAGASSGNTIYF	TGTGCCAGCAGTGAAGCAGTGGCAGGGGCGAGCTCTGGAAACACCATATATTTT
-	TRBD1	TRBV25-1	TRBJ2-5	CASSGTGVGGTQYF	TGTGCCAGCAGTGGAACAGGGGTTGGAGGGACCCAGTACTTC
-	-	TRBV5-1	TRBJ2-3	CASSLLGGGTDTQYF	TGCGCCAGCAGCCTCCTTGGCGGGGGCACAGATACGCAGTATTTT
-	TRBD2	TRBV6-1	TRBJ2-1	CASKGSGGSYNEQFF	TGTGCCAGCAAGGGTAGCGGGGGGTCCTACAATGAGCAGTTCTTC
-	-	TRBV2	TRBJ2-2	CAGKTGPNTGELFF	TGTGCCGGGAAGACAGGTCCGAACACCGGGGAGCTGTTTTTT
-	-	TRBV6-1	TRBJ1-3	CASSGSQESFSGNTIYF	TGTGCCAGCAGTGGGTCGCAGGAATCCTTCTCTGGAAACACCATATATTTT
-	-	TRBV28	TRBJ1-1	CASSRQWTEAFF	TGTGCCAGCAGTCGACAATGGACTGAAGCTTTCTTT
-	TRBD2	TRBV16	TRBJ2-7	CASSVTSGGINEQYF	TGTGCCAGCAGCGTGACTAGCGGGGGGATCAACGAGCAGTACTTC
-	TRBD2	TRBV15	TRBJ2-3	CATSSLTGGLDTQYF	TGTGCCACCAGCAGCCTAACGGGGGGGCTAGATACGCAGTATTTT
-	-	TRBV7-9	TRBJ1-2	CASSFPEAGYTF	TGTGCCAGCAGCTTTCCCGAAGCCGGCTACACCTTC
-	-	TRBV19	TRBJ1-5	CASSYRRGNQPQHF	TGTGCCAGTAGTTACCGCAGGGGCAATCAGCCCCAGCATTTT
-	-	TRBV10-3	TRBJ1-5	CATSPQADSNQPQHF	TGTGCCACCTCCCCACAGGCAGATAGCAATCAGCCCCAGCATTTT
few	TRBD2	TRBV11-2	TRBJ2-2	CASSRSGGASGELFF	TGTGCCAGCAGCCGTAGCGGGGGGGCCTCCGGGGAGCTGTTTTTT
-	TRBD1	TRBV5-4	TRBJ1-4	CASSAGTGGEKLFF	TGTGCCAGCAGCGCGGGGACAGGGGGCGAAAAACTGTTTTTT
-	TRBD1	TRBV2	TRBJ2-7	CASTRDSYEQYF	TGTGCCAGCACCCGGGACAGCTACGAGCAGTACTTC
-	-	TRBV5-4	TRBJ2-3	CASSLEAGPSTDTQYF	TGTGCCAGCAGCTTGGAAGCGGGTCCTAGCACAGATACGCAGTATTTT
-	-	TRBV15	TRBJ2-7	CATSRDRQAYEQYF	TGTGCCACCAGCAGAGATCGGCAGGCCTACGAGCAGTACTTC
few	-	TRBV13	TRBJ2-5	CASSLVGGQETQYF	TGTGCCAGCAGCTTGGTGGGGGGGCAGGAGACCCAGTACTTC
-	-	TRBV4-2	TRBJ2-2	CASSPTGTGIGELFF	TGTGCCAGCAGCCCAACCGGAACAGGGATCGGGGAGCTGTTTTTT
-	TRBD2	TRBV10-3	TRBJ2-3	CAISVSPSGAPDTQYF	TGTGCCATCAGTGTCTCCCCTAGCGGGGCCCCAGATACGCAGTATTTT
-	-	TRBV28	TRBJ1-6	CASKLQTGRSPLHF	TGTGCCAGCAAACTTCAAACAGGGCGTTCACCCCTCCACTTT
-	-	TRBV28	TRBJ2-3	CASSFDQRAVLRTDTQYF	TGTGCCAGCAGTTTTGACCAGCGGGCCGTCCTTCGCACAGATACGCAGTATTTT
-	-	TRBV18	TRBJ2-2	CASSPVPDTGELFF	TGTGCCAGCTCACCAGTACCAGACACCGGGGAGCTGTTTTTT
few	TRBD1	TRBV5-1	TRBJ1-1	CASSRDLQGAGTEAFF	TGCGCCAGCAGCAGGGACCTACAGGGGGCCGGGACTGAAGCTTTCTTT
once	TRBD2	TRBV11-1	TRBJ2-1	CASSPQIAGGGNEQFF	TGTGCCAGCAGCCCACAAATAGCGGGGGGTGGCAATGAGCAGTTCTTC